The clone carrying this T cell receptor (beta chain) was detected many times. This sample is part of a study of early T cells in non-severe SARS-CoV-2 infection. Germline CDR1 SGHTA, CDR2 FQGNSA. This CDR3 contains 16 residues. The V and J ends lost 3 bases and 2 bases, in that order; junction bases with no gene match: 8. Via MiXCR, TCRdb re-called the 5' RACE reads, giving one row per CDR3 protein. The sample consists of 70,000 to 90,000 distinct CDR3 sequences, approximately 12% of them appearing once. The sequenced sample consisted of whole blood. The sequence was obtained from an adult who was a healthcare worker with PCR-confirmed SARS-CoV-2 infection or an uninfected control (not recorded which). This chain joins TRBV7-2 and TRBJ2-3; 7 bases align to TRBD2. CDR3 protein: CASSLRLAAPTDTQYF. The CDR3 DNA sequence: TGTGCCAGCAGCTTGCGGCTAGCGGCACCCACAGATACGCAGTATTTT.